These 10 T cell receptor beta chains were all obtained from the same sample, sequenced in a study of a mutant IDH1 vaccine in newly diagnosed glioma. No antigen has been assigned to these receptors. The data were produced by immunoSEQ multiplex PCR, yet TCRdb's version contains in-frame clones alone and is incomplete. The table lists tens of thousands of clones, approximately 64% of them singletons, with about 4.8% in the top ten. Time point specified: week 47, end of study. One vaccine dose held 300 ug of mutant IDH1 20-mer peptide and came with topical imiquimod. The starting material was peripheral blood mononuclear cells (PBMCs), obtained from a glioma patient whose treatment included an IDH1 peptide vaccine. The receptors originated from a man aged 35 to 55 with glioma. Some clones in this sample may be carry-over from other donors' samples.

This sequence joins TRBV6-1 and TRBJ1-1, with TRBD1 identical over 9 bases. The length of the CDR3 is 15 residues. J gave up 4 bases and V 4 bases, and 7 bases lay outside the gene matches. Germline values: CDR1 MNHNS, CDR2 SASEGT. The CDR3 protein is CASSATGQGGTEAFF. For the CDR3, the DNA is TGTGCCAGCAGTGCAACGGGACAGGGTGGCACTGAAGCTTTCTTT.

The chain links TRBV19 to TRBJ2-2; 8 positions match TRBD2. CDR1 and CDR2 from the germline V gene are LNHDA and SQIVND (reference sequence). Trimming removed 3 bases from V and 5 bases from J; junction bases left unmatched: 8. The CDR3 sequence is 16 residues long. Written as DNA, the CDR3 is TGTGCCAGTAGTATTGCAGCGGGGGTGAATACCGGGGAGCTGTTTTTT. This encodes CASSIAAGVNTGELFF.

The J gene is TRBJ2-7, the V gene TRBV5-6; 10 bases align to TRBD1. Germline CDR1 reads SGHDT; CDR2 reads YYEEEE. Losses at the gene ends were 4 bases for V and 7 bases for J; bases not matched to a gene: 8. This CDR3 has 14 amino acids. The DNA of the CDR3 is TGTGCCAGCAGCCCCCGACAGGGGGCGGGAGAGCAGTACTTC. This sequence encodes CASSPRQGAGEQYF.

The V gene is TRBV6-5, the J gene TRBJ1-5; D is undetermined. The germline V gene has CDR1 MNHEY and CDR2 SVGAGI. Trimming removed 8 bases from V and 5 bases from J, with 7 bases in between. The CDR3 runs to 11 residues. CDR3 DNA sequence: TGTGCCAGCGGGAATTATCAGCCCCAGCATTTT. Translated, it gives CASGNYQPQHF.

The J gene is TRBJ1-2, the V gene TRBV5-6; possibly TRBD1 for D (5 bases). Germline V gene lookup returns CDR1 SGHDT and CDR2 YYEEEE. V lost 0 bases, J lost 5 bases, and 14 bases lay in between. CDR3 length: 15 amino acids. The CDR3 sequence is CASSLASGAGYGYTF. The CDR3 bases are TGTGCCAGCAGCTTGGCGTCTGGGGCCGGGTATGGCTACACCTTC.

The J gene is TRBJ2-1, the V gene TRBV13; D remains unclear. The germline gives CDR1 PRHDT, CDR2 FYEKMQ (reference sequence). The CDR3 has 14 amino acids. Deletions cut 3 bases from V and 4 bases from J, with 10 bases between. CDR3 bases: TGTGCCAGCAGCTTGTACGCCATTTACAATGAGCAGTTCTTC. This encodes CASSLYAIYNEQFF.

This clone has a handful of counts. The CDR3: CASSVPGLLYNEQFF. CDR3 nucleotides: TGTGCCAGCAGCGTTCCGGGACTACTCTACAATGAGCAGTTCTTC. V gene TRBV9 combines with J gene TRBJ2-1; 7 bases are shared with TRBD2. Trimming removed 2 bases from V and 3 bases from J; junction bases left unmatched: 5. The CDR3 contains 15 residues. The germline gives CDR1 SGDLS, CDR2 YYNGEE.

This chain uses TRBV6-1 with TRBJ1-2, with D possibly being TRBD1 (5 bases). V was trimmed by 1 base and J by 4 bases, leaving 13 bases between them. The CDR3 contains 15 residues. Looked up from germline, CDR1 is MNHNS and CDR2 is SASEGT. The CDR3 nucleotides read TGTGCCAGCAGTGAAGGGGCAGGGTTAGCCTATGGCTACACCTTC. Translation: CASSEGAGLAYGYTF.

The V gene is TRBV21-1, the J gene TRBJ1-6. TRBV21-1 represents a pseudogene. The CDR3 has 17 amino acids. The CDR3, as DNA: TGTGCCAGCAGCAAACCCCGGGGGCGCTCCTATAATTCACCCCTCCACTTT. Translation: CASSKPRGRSYNSPLHF.

The sample holds a few counts of this clone. The chain joins TRBV6-1 to TRBJ2-5, with D possibly being TRBD1 (5 bases). Trimming left V 1 base short and J 5 bases short, with 14 bases between. The CDR3 runs to 15 residues. Germline assignment: CDR1 MNHNS and CDR2 SASEGT. In nucleotides, the CDR3 is TGTGCCAGCAGTGAAGGCGCGGCAGGGTGGGAGACCCAGTACTTC. Translated: CASSEGAAGWETQYF.